The next 30 T cell receptor beta chains were all read from a single sample in a study of T-cell memory formation after mild COVID-19. TCRdb called the 5' RACE reads again in MiXCR, with one record for every CDR3 protein. The sample records fewer than 140,000 distinct CDR3 sequences, about 18% being singletons. The sequencing input was PBMCs or a T cell subset sorted from them (not recorded which). Every receptor here comes from an adult woman who had mild COVID-19 (a few samples of this study predate the infection). Cell type and time point are not known.

The sample holds a few counts of this clonotype. J is TRBJ2-3 and V is TRBV6-5, with D maybe TRBD2 (5 bases). V dropped 2 bases and J dropped 5 bases, with 11 bases sitting between them. Germline CDR1 is MNHEY and CDR2 is SVGAGI. The CDR3 length is 14 residues. CDR3 in DNA: TGTGCCAGCAGTTACCGGGAAGCCGGAGATACGCAGTATTTT. Translated, it gives CASSYREAGDTQYF.

The gene calls are TRBV9 and TRBJ2-4; D is possibly TRBD1 (5 bases). CDR3 length equals 13 residues. In germline, CDR1 is SGDLS, CDR2 YYNGEE. V was clipped by 0 bases and J by 8 bases, with 9 bases between them. The CDR3 spells CASSVGRADIQYF. CDR3 nucleotide sequence: TGTGCCAGCAGCGTAGGCAGGGCTGACATTCAGTACTTC.

Only a few counts were recorded for this clonotype. The rearrangement uses TRBV29-1 and TRBJ2-7, with TRBD1 identical over 11 bases. From germline, CDR1 is SQVTM and CDR2 ANQGSEA. This CDR3 has 17 residues. Germline trimming cut 0 bases from V and 5 bases from J; bases unmatched to any gene: 12. Here the CDR3 reads CSVEDFTRTGGVHEQYF. CDR3 nucleotides: TGCAGCGTTGAAGATTTTACCAGGACAGGGGGCGTCCACGAGCAGTACTTC.

The rearrangement links TRBV6-1 to TRBJ2-3; 11 positions match TRBD2. CDR1 MNHNS and CDR2 SASEGT come from the germline V gene. The V segment lost 2 bases and the J segment 4 bases; nucleotides outside the gene matches: 5. The CDR3 loop spans 16 amino acids. This CDR3 reads CASSEISGGAPDTQYF. The CDR3, as DNA: TGTGCCAGCAGTGAAATTAGCGGGGGGGCCCCAGATACGCAGTATTTT.

The V and J genes are TRBV5-1 and TRBJ1-4; 7 nucleotides align to TRBD1. The V gene's germline CDR1 is SGHRS and CDR2 YFSETQ. Trimming at V came to 4 bases and at J to 8 bases, leaving 11 bases not matched to a gene. The CDR3 contains 15 residues. The DNA for the CDR3 is TGCGCCAGCAGCCCCTCCCGGACAGGAGACGAAAAACTGTTTTTT. Protein: CASSPSRTGDEKLFF.

A few counts support this clonotype. The rearrangement links TRBV5-6 to TRBJ1-1, with D uncertain. CDR3 length: 12 residues. Trimming took off 0 bases at V and 8 bases at J, with 8 bases between the two ends. Germline V gene sequence: CDR1 SGHDT, CDR2 YYEEEE. The CDR3 is CASSLGRVEAFF. Written as DNA, the CDR3 is TGTGCCAGCAGCTTGGGCAGAGTAGAAGCTTTCTTT.

The chain has TRBV5-1 and TRBJ2-7; tentative D call: TRBD1 (5 bases). Trimming cost V 4 bases and J 0 bases, with 11 bases left between them. The CDR3 has 14 amino acids. CDR1 and CDR2 from the germline V gene are SGHRS and YFSETQ. CDR3 residues: CASSLSDISYEQYF. CDR3 DNA sequence: TGCGCCAGCAGCCTTTCGGACATCTCCTACGAGCAGTACTTC.

This clonotype was counted only a few times. This chain links TRBV9 with TRBJ2-3; D gene ambiguous. V lost 3 bases to trimming and J lost 7 bases, with 15 bases between them. The CDR3 is made up of 14 amino acids. Germline CDR1 SGDLS, CDR2 YYNGEE. CDR3 sequence (DNA): TGTGCCAGCAGCGCCCCAACCGACGAAAATACGCAGTATTTT. The encoded protein is CASSAPTDENTQYF.

This rearrangement joins TRBV30 to TRBJ2-3, with 8 bases matching TRBD1. This CDR3 is built from 14 residues. CDR1 is GTSNPN, CDR2 SVGIG, per germline (reference sequence). J lost 0 bases, V lost 3 bases, and 2 bases had no gene match. The CDR3 coding sequence is TGTGCCTGGAGGGACAGGGTGAGCACAGATACGCAGTATTTT. Protein: CAWRDRVSTDTQYF.

This chain links TRBV5-5 with TRBJ1-4; 12 nucleotides line up with TRBD1. CDR3 length: 19 amino acids. CDR1 SGHKS and CDR2 YYEKEE come from the germline V gene (reference sequence). V shed 2 bases, J shed 4 bases, and the junction held 12 bases outside the gene matches. The CDR3: CASSLSRGQGAWSNEKLFF. The DNA of the CDR3 is TGTGCCAGCAGCTTATCACGGGGACAGGGGGCATGGAGTAATGAAAAACTGTTTTTT.

The rearrangement uses TRBV12-3 or TRBV12-4 and TRBJ2-7, with D unresolved. This CDR3 is built from 12 residues. V lost 5 bases and J 2 bases, leaving 7 bases between the germline ends. CDR3 protein: CASSSDTYEQYF. The CDR3 region has the DNA TGTGCCAGCAGTAGCGACACCTACGAGCAGTACTTC.

This clonotype was seen only a few times. V is TRBV11-3 and J is TRBJ1-1; D perhaps matches TRBD1 (5 bases). Germline V lookup: CDR1 SGHNT, CDR2 YENEEA. The CDR3 extends over 16 amino acids. V was clipped by 5 bases and J by 5 bases, with 21 bases between them. CDR3 in amino acids: CASSRRKTEVDTEAFF. CDR3 bases: TGTGCCAGCAGCCGGCGAAAGACAGAGGTTGATACTGAAGCTTTCTTT.

This clonotype was observed many times. J is TRBJ2-3 and V is TRBV6-5, with unresolved D. This CDR3 contains 16 residues. Trimming shortened V by 5 bases and J by 2 bases, and 17 bases separated the two germline ends. From germline, CDR1 is MNHEY and CDR2 SVGAGI. CDR3 coding DNA: TGTGCCAGCAGTCCCGATACCGGTTCGATCACAGATACGCAGTATTTT. Protein: CASSPDTGSITDTQYF.

The chain has TRBV4-3 and TRBJ2-2; TRBD2 matches at 9 bases. Germline CDR1 LGHNA, CDR2 YSLEER. CDR3 length: 16 amino acids. V gave up 2 bases and J gave up 4 bases; unmatched junction bases: 5. The CDR3 is CASSQFSGSTTGELFF. The CDR3 DNA reads TGCGCCAGCAGCCAATTTAGCGGGAGCACCACCGGGGAGCTGTTTTTT.

The chain has TRBV6-4 and TRBJ1-2; the D is unclear. This CDR3 region has 13 residues. V was trimmed by 6 bases and J by 4 bases, leaving 12 bases between them. Germline V gives CDR1 MRHNA, CDR2 SNTAGT. This CDR3 reads CASSPSGSYGYTF. The CDR3 DNA reads as TGTGCCAGCAGCCCCAGCGGGAGCTATGGCTACACCTTC.

Comment on this clonotype: At one of its ends the junction is not consistent with the germline gene, which may arise from a read error. This chain connects TRBV7-2 to TRBJ2-7, with D maybe TRBD1 (5 bases). The CDR3 is 13 residues long. The germline gives CDR1 SGHTA, CDR2 FQGNSA. CDR3 sequence (DNA): TGTGCCAGCAGCTTCAGGGATTACGGACATTCCGTATTC. Translation: CASSFRDYGHSVF.

V is TRBV11-2 and J is TRBJ1-1; maybe TRBD1 (6 bases). Between the trimmed V and J ends, which lost 5 bases and 6 bases, there was a span of 16 bases. The CDR3 runs to 14 residues. Germline V CDR1 and CDR2: SGHAT, FQNNGV. Here the CDR3 DNA reads TGTGCCAGCAGCAAGCGACAGGCCTGGCCTGAAGCTTTCTTT. This codes for CASSKRQAWPEAFF.

The chain recombines TRBV7-9 with TRBJ1-1, with D unresolved. The germline CDR1 and CDR2 sequences are SEHNR and FQNEAQ (reference sequence). The CDR3 runs to 12 residues. The V and J ends lost 0 bases and 8 bases respectively, with 7 bases between them. CDR3 region: CASSLALPEAFF. Here the CDR3 DNA reads TGTGCCAGCAGCTTAGCGCTGCCAGAAGCTTTCTTT. The full variable domain, rest sourced from reference TRBV7-9 and TRBJ1-1, is DTGVSQNPRHKITKRGQNVTFRCDPISEHNRLYWYRQTLGQGPEFLTYFQNEAQLEKSRLLSDRFSAERPKGSFSTLEIQRTEQGDSAMYLCASSLALPEAFFGQGTRLTVV.

The chain uses TRBV12-3 or TRBV12-4 and TRBJ1-1; 11 bases are shared with TRBD1. CDR3 length: 13 residues. Losses at the gene ends were 6 bases for V and 8 bases for J; bases not matched to a gene: 5. CDR3 in DNA: TGTGCCAGCAGAAAGGGACAGGGGGGAGAAGCTTTCTTT. Protein sequence: CASRKGQGGEAFF.

This clonotype was counted only a few times. J is TRBJ2-7 and V is TRBV5-4; TRBD2 might be the D (5 bases). Germline V CDR1 and CDR2: SGHNT, YYREEE (reference sequence). Trimming took 5 bases from V and 4 from J, leaving 16 bases between them. The CDR3 loop spans 14 amino acids. CDR3 in DNA: TGTGCCAGCAGGAAAGAGAGGGCAGCGTACGAGCAGTACTTC. It codes for CASRKERAAYEQYF. Supplemented by reference TRBV5-4 and TRBJ2-7, the full variable domain reads ETGVTQSPTHLIKTRGQQVTLRCSSQSGHNTVSWYQQALGQGPQFIFQYYREEENGRGNFPPRFSGLQFPNYSSELNVNALELDDSALYLCASRKERAAYEQYFGPGTRLTVT.

This clonotype was detected only a few times. The rearrangement links TRBV24-1 to TRBJ2-1, with a weak D call TRBD2 (5 bases). The length of the CDR3 is 17 residues. V was shortened by 3 bases and J by 5 bases, with 19 bases between the two germline ends. Germline V gene data show CDR1 as KGHDR and CDR2 as SFDVKD. DNA of the CDR3: TGTGCCACCAGTGATCCAGCCACTAGTTCACCCGACAATGAGCAGTTCTTC. Translating it yields CATSDPATSSPDNEQFF.

This clonotype was detected only a few times. The V gene is TRBV11-2, the J gene TRBJ2-2; 13 bases fit TRBD2. The CDR3 covers 15 residues. Germline loops: CDR1 SGHAT, CDR2 FQNNGV. Trimming cost V 6 bases and J 5 bases; bases outside gene matches: 3. In nucleotides, the CDR3 is TGTGCCAGCAGAAGGACTAGCGGGGGAACCGGGGAGCTGTTTTTT. Residues: CASRRTSGGTGELFF.

The rearrangement joins TRBV28 to TRBJ2-7; 8 bases map to TRBD2. The CDR3 has 14 amino acids. The V and J ends lost 3 bases and 3 bases, in that order; junction bases with no gene match: 4. Germline CDR1 is MDHEN and CDR2 is SYDVKM. The CDR3 bases are TGTGCCAGCAGTTTTCTAAGCGGGAGCTACGAGCAGTACTTC. Translating it yields CASSFLSGSYEQYF.

This clonotype was seen a few times. The V gene is TRBV7-9, the J gene TRBJ2-3; 14 bases line up with TRBD2. The ends lost 4 bases at V and 1 base at J; junction bases unmatched: 7. This CDR3 contains 18 residues. The germline gives CDR1 SEHNR, CDR2 FQNEAQ (reference sequence). This chain's CDR3 is CASSYRLAGGPGTDTQYF. As DNA, the CDR3 is TGTGCCAGCAGCTATCGACTAGCGGGAGGGCCTGGCACAGATACGCAGTATTTT. Looking up the rest from reference TRBV7-9 and TRBJ2-3 gives the full variable domain: DTGVSQNPRHKITKRGQNVTFRCDPISEHNRLYWYRQTLGQGPEFLTYFQNEAQLEKSRLLSDRFSAERPKGSFSTLEIQRTEQGDSAMYLCASSYRLAGGPGTDTQYFGPGTRLTVL.

The sample holds a few counts of this clonotype. V gene TRBV7-2 combines with J gene TRBJ2-5; 15 positions agree with TRBD2. Germline V lookup: CDR1 SGHTA, CDR2 FQGNSA. The trim removed 4 bases at V and 1 base at J, leaving 7 bases unmatched. The length of the CDR3 is 18 residues. The CDR3 DNA is TGTGCCAGCAGCTCCCCGGGACTAGCGGGAGGTGTCCAAGAGACCCAGTACTTC. Translated: CASSSPGLAGGVQETQYF.

The genes are TRBV7-9 and TRBJ2-5; 7 nucleotides line up with TRBD2. The CDR3 loop spans 15 amino acids. Germline V gene sequence: CDR1 SEHNR, CDR2 FQNEAQ (reference sequence). J lost 1 base, V lost 2 bases, and 4 bases had no gene match. CDR3 nucleotides: TGTGCCAGCAGCTTAACGGGAGGATTCCAAGAGACCCAGTACTTC. Protein product: CASSLTGGFQETQYF.

This clonotype appeared a few times. V is TRBV4-3 and J is TRBJ1-1; 7 bases fit TRBD1. V trimming: 6 bases; J trimming: 3 bases; junction bases outside the gene matches: 10. This CDR3 has 15 residues. CDR1 and CDR2 from the germline V gene are LGHNA and YSLEER. The CDR3: CASSDPPGGDTEAFF. The DNA of the CDR3 is TGCGCCAGCAGTGACCCCCCAGGGGGGGACACTGAAGCTTTCTTT.

V gene TRBV4-2 combines with J gene TRBJ2-7; 9 bases map to TRBD2. With V trimmed by 0 bases and J by 3 bases, 3 bases remained unmatched. CDR1 is LGHNA, CDR2 YNFKEQ, per germline. The CDR3 spans 15 residues. CDR3 residues: CASSQEGTSLYEQYF. The CDR3 DNA reads TGTGCCAGCAGCCAAGAGGGGACTAGCCTCTACGAGCAGTACTTC.

The chain combines TRBV4-1 with TRBJ1-5, with D maybe TRBD1 (6 bases). Trimming removed 0 bases at V and 3 bases at J, with 24 bases between. Looked up from germline, CDR1 is MGHRA and CDR2 is YSYEKL. The CDR3 loop spans 20 amino acids. Here the CDR3 reads CASSQDPPSTLDSNNQPQHF. CDR3 sequence (DNA): TGCGCCAGCAGCCAAGATCCCCCCTCGACCTTGGACAGCAACAATCAGCCCCAGCATTTT.

The CDR3 protein is CASSVLAGGPGEQFF. CDR3 DNA: TGTGCCAGCAGTGTACTAGCGGGAGGGCCTGGTGAGCAGTTCTTC. This chain joins TRBV25-1 and TRBJ2-1; the match to TRBD2 covers 13 bases. CDR3 length: 15 residues. Trimming took 4 bases from V and 9 from J; bases not matched to a gene: 6. Germline V gene lookup returns CDR1 MGHDK and CDR2 SYGVNS.